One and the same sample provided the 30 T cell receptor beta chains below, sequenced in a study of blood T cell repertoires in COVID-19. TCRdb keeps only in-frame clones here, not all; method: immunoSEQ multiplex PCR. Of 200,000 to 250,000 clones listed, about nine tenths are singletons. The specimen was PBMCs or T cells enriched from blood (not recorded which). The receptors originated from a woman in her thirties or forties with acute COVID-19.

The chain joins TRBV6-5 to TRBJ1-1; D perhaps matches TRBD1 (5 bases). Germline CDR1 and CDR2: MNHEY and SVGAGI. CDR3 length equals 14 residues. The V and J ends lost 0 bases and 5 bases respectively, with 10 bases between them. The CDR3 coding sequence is TGTGCCAGCAGTTACTCGCTGGGGGGGACTGAAGCTTTCTTT. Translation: CASSYSLGGTEAFF.

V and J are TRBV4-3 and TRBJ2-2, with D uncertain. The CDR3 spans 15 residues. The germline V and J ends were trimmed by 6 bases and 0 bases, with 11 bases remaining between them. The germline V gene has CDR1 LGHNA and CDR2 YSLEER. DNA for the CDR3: TGCGCCAGCAGACAGACACCTGCGAACACCGGGGAGCTGTTTTTT. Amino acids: CASRQTPANTGELFF.

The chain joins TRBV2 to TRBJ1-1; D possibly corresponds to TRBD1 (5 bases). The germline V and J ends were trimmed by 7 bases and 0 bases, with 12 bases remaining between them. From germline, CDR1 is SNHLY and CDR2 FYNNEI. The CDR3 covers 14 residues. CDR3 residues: CASTPRGVNTEAFF. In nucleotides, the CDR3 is TGTGCCAGCACCCCTCGGGGGGTGAACACTGAAGCTTTCTTT.

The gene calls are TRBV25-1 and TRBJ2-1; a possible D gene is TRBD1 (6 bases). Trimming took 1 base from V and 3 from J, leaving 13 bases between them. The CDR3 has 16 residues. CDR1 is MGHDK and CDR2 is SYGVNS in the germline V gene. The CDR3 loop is CASSEFARGDYNEQFF. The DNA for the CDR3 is TGTGCCAGCAGTGAATTTGCCAGGGGAGACTACAATGAGCAGTTCTTC.

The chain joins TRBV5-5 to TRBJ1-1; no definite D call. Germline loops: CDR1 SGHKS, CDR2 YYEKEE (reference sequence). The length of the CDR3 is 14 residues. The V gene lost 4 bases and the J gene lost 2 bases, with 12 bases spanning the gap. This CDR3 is CASSTSYPNTEAFF. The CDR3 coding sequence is TGTGCCAGCAGCACCAGTTACCCAAACACTGAAGCTTTCTTT. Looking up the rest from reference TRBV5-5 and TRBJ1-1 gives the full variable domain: DAGVTQSPTHLIKTRGQQVTLRCSPISGHKSVSWYQQVLGQGPQFIFQYYEKEERGRGNFPDRFSARQFPNYSSELNVNALLLGDSALYLCASSTSYPNTEAFFGQGTRLTVV.

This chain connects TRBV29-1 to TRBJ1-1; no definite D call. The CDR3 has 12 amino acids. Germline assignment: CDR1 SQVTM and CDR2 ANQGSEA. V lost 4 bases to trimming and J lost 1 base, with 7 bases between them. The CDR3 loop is CSVGTRNTEAFF. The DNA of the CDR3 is TGCAGCGTTGGTACCAGGAACACTGAAGCTTTCTTT.

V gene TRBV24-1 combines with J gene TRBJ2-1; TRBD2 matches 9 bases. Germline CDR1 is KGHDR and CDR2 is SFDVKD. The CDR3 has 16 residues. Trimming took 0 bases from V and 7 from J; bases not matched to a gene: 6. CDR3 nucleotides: TGTGCCACCAGTGATTTGGGGCTAGCGGGGAAAAATGAGCAGTTCTTC. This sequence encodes CATSDLGLAGKNEQFF.

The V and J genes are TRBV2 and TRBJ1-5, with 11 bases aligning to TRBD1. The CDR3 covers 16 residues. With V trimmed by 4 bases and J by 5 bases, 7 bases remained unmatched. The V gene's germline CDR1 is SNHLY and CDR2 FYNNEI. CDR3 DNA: TGTGCCAGCAGTGCCCTTGGGACAGGGGGATATCAGCCCCAGCATTTT. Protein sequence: CASSALGTGGYQPQHF.

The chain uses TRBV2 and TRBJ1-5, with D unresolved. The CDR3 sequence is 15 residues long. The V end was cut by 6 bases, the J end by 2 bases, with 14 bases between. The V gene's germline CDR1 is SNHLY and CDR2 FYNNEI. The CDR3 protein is CASRGPTVGNQPQHF. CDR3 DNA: TGTGCCAGCAGGGGCCCCACCGTGGGCAATCAGCCCCAGCATTTT.

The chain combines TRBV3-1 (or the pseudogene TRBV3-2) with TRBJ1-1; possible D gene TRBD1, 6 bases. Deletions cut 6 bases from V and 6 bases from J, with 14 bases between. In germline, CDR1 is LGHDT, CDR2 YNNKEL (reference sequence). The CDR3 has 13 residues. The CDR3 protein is CASSRQGLPEAFF. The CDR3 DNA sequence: TGTGCCAGCAGTCGTCAGGGGTTGCCTGAAGCTTTCTTT.

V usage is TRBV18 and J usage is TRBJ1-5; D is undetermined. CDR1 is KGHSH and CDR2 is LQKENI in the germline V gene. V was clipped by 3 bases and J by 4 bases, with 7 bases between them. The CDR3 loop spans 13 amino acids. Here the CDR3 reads CASSPTRNQPQHF. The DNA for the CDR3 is TGTGCCAGCTCACCCACCCGGAATCAGCCCCAGCATTTT.

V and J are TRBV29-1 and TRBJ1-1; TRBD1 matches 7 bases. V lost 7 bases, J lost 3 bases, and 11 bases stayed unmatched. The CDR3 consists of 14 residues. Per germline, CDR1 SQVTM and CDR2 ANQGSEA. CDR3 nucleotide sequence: TGCAGCGCTGTAACAGGGGCTAAGCACACTGAAGCTTTCTTT. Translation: CSAVTGAKHTEAFF. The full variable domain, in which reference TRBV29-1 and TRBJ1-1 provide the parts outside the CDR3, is SAVISQKPSRDICQRGTSLTIQCQVDSQVTMMFWYRQQPGQSLTLIATANQGSEATYESGFVIDKFPISRPNLTFSTLTVSNMSPEDSSIYLCSAVTGAKHTEAFFGQGTRLTVV.

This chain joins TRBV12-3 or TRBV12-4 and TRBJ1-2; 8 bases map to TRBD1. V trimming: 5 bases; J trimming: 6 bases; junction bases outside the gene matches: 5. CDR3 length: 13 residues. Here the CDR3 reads CASSQQGVHGYTF. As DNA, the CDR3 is TGTGCCAGCAGTCAACAGGGGGTACATGGCTACACCTTC.

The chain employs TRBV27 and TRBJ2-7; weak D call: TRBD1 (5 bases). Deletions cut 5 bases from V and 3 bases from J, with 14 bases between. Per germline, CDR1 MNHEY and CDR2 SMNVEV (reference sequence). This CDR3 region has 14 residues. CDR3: CASSRLGPNYEQYV. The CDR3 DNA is TGTGCCAGCAGTCGGTTGGGGCCTAACTACGAGCAGTACGTC.

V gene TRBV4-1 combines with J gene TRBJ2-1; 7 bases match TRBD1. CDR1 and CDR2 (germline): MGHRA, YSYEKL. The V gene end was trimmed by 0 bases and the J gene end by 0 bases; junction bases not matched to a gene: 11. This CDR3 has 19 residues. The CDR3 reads CASSQDSQATGSSYNEQFF. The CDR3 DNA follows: TGCGCCAGCAGCCAAGATTCCCAAGCGACAGGGAGCTCCTACAATGAGCAGTTCTTC.

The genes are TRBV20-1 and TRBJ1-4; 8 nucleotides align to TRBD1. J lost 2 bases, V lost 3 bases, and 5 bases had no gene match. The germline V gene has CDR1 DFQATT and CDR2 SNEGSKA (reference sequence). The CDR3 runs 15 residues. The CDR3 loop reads CSASEGQATNEKLFF. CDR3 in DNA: TGCAGTGCTAGTGAGGGACAGGCGACTAATGAAAAACTGTTTTTT.

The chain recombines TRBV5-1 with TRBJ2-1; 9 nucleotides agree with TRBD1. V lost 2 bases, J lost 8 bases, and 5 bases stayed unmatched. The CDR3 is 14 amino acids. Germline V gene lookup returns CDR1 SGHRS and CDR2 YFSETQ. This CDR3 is CASSFGDREDEQFF. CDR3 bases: TGCGCCAGCAGCTTCGGGGACAGGGAGGATGAGCAGTTCTTC.

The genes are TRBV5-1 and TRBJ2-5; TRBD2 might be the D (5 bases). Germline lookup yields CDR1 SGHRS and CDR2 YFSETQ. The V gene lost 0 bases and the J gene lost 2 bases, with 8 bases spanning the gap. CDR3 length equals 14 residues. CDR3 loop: CASSLATTQETQYF. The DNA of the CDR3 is TGCGCCAGCAGCTTGGCGACTACACAAGAGACCCAGTACTTC. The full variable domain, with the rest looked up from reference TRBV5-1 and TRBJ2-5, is KAGVTQTPRYLIKTRGQQVTLSCSPISGHRSVSWYQQTPGQGLQFLFEYFSETQRNKGNFPGRFSGRQFSNSRSEMNVSTLELGDSALYLCASSLATTQETQYFGPGTRLLVL.

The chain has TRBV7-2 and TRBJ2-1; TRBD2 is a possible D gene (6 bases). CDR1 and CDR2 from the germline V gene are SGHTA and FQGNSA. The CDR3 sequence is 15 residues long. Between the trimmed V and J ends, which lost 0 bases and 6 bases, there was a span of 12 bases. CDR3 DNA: TGTGCCAGCAGCTTAGCGGGGGGTAGAACCAATGAGCAGTTCTTC. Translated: CASSLAGGRTNEQFF.

CDR3 loop: CASSLRGGANTGELFF. CDR3 in DNA: TGTGCCAGCAGTTTACGAGGGGGGGCCAACACCGGGGAGCTGTTTTTT. The rearrangement joins TRBV28 to TRBJ2-2; TRBD2 is a possible D gene (7 bases). The CDR3 contains 16 residues. Between the trimmed V and J ends, which lost 2 bases and 2 bases, there was a span of 12 bases. Germline V lookup: CDR1 MDHEN, CDR2 SYDVKM.

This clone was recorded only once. This CDR3 reads CSVTGTYMGGYTF. The CDR3 nucleotides read TGCAGCGTGACCGGGACTTACATGGGAGGCTACACCTTC. V is TRBV29-1 and J is TRBJ1-2; tentatively, D is TRBD1 (5 bases). The CDR3 runs to 13 residues. CDR1 and CDR2 (germline): SQVTM, ANQGSEA. V lost 6 bases to trimming and J lost 8 bases, with 19 bases between them.

The CDR3 region has the DNA TGTGCCAGTGCAAGACGGGCAGGGGGCAATCAGCCCCAGCATTTT. Protein product: CASARRAGGNQPQHF. This chain joins TRBV19 and TRBJ1-5, with D possibly being TRBD1 (6 bases). The length of the CDR3 is 15 residues. Germline V gene sequence: CDR1 LNHDA, CDR2 SQIVND (reference sequence). Trimming left V 8 bases short and J 2 bases short, with 16 bases between.

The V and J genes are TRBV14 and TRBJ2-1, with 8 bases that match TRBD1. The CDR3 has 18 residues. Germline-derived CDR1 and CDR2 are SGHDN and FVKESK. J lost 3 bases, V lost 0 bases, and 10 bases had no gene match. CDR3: CASSQEEKGQDLYNEQFF. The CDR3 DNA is TGTGCCAGCAGCCAAGAAGAAAAGGGACAGGACCTCTACAATGAGCAGTTCTTC. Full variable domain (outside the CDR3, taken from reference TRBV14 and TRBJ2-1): EAGVTQFPSHSVIEKGQTVTLRCDPISGHDNLYWYRRVMGKEIKFLLHFVKESKQDESGMPNNRFLAERTGGTYSTLKVQPAELEDSGVYFCASSQEEKGQDLYNEQFFGPGTRLTVL.

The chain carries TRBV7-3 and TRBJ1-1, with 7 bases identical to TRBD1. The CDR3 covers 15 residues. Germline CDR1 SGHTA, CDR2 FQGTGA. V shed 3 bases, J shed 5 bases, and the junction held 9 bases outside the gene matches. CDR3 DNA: TGTGCCAGCAGCTTGACAGGGATAGTGAGGACTGAAGCTTTCTTT. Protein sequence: CASSLTGIVRTEAFF.

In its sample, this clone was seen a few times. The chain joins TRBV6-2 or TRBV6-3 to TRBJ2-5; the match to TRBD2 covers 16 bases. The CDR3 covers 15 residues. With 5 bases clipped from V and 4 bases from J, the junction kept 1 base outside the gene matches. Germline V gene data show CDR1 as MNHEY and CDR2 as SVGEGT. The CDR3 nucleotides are TGTGCCAGCAGTGGGACTAGCGGGGGGGGAGAGACCCAGTACTTC. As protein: CASSGTSGGGETQYF.

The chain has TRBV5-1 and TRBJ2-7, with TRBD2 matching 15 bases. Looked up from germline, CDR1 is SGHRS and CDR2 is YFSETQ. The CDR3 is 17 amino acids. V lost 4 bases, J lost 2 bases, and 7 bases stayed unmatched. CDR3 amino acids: CASSQDGLAGGTYEQYF. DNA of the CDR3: TGCGCCAGCAGCCAAGATGGACTAGCGGGGGGGACCTACGAGCAGTACTTC. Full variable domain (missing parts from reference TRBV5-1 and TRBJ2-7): KAGVTQTPRYLIKTRGQQVTLSCSPISGHRSVSWYQQTPGQGLQFLFEYFSETQRNKGNFPGRFSGRQFSNSRSEMNVSTLELGDSALYLCASSQDGLAGGTYEQYFGPGTRLTVT.

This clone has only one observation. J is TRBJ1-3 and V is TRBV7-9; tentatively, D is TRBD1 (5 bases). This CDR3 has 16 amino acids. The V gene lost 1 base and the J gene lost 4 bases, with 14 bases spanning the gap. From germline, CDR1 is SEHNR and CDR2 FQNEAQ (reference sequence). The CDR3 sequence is CASSLVAGVGGNTIYF. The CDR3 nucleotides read TGTGCCAGCAGCTTAGTCGCGGGGGTTGGAGGAAACACCATATATTTT.

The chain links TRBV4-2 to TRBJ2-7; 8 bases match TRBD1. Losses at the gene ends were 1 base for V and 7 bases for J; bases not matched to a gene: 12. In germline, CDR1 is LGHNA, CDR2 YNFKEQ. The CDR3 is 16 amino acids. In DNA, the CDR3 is TGTGCCAGCAGCCAAGTCGGTAACAGGGGGTCTACGGAGCAGTACTTC. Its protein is CASSQVGNRGSTEQYF.

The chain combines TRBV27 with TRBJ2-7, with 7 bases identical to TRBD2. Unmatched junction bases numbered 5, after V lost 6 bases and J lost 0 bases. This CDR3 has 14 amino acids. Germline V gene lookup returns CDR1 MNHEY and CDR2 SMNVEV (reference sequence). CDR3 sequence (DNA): TGTGCCAGCAGGCCAGCGGGGTTCTCCTACGAGCAGTACGTC. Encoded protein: CASRPAGFSYEQYV.

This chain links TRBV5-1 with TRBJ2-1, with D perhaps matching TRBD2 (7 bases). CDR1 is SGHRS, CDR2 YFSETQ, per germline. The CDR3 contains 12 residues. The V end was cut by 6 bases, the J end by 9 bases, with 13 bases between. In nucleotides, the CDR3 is TGCGCCAGCAACCCGGGGGGCGGTGAGCAGTTCTTC. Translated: CASNPGGGEQFF.